The clone carrying this T cell receptor beta chain has at least ten counts. Its specificity is not known. Germline values: CDR1 MGHDK, CDR2 SYGVNS. The CDR3 has 15 amino acids. V lost 6 bases and J lost 0; bases outside the gene matches: 5. This entry is derived from a study of T-cell memory formation after mild COVID-19. Points from the study as a whole: From day 15 to 85, contracting clones were balanced between CD4 and CD8, whereas later expanders leaned toward CD4+.

TCRdb passed the 5' RACE reads through MiXCR, listing each CDR3 protein once. The sample holds just over 150,000 distinct CDR3 sequences, around 30% seen once. The source material was PBMCs or a T cell subset sorted from them (not recorded which). This chain links TRBV25-1 with TRBJ2-7; TRBD2 agrees at 10 bases. The receptor comes from an adult woman who had mild COVID-19 (a few samples of this study predate the infection). Cell type and time point are not known. The CDR3 bases are TGTGCCAGCAGCCCACGGACTAGCGGCTCCTACGAGCAGTACTTC. It is translated as CASSPRTSGSYEQYF.